Listed below are T cell receptor beta chains from one sample, sequenced in a study of blood T cell repertoires in COVID-19. The method was immunoSEQ multiplex PCR; TCRdb's version includes in-frame clones alone and lacks a portion of them. The top ten hold 25% to 30% of the sample, which has around 80,000 clones, around 80% seen once. Sequenced: peripheral blood. These receptors were taken from a woman of 80 years or more with acute or convalescent COVID-19. Each CDR3 is given with its conserved first and last residue. Each record gives: V gene, J gene, clone size, D gene, CDR3 DNA, CDR3 protein. D genes are given only for firm matches. Clone size is stated in some rows and not others, as once, few, many or a class when expanded.

TRBV12-3/TRBV12-4	TRBJ1-5	.	.	TGTGCCAGCAGTTTATTTTATTATCAGCCCCAGCATTTT	CASSLFYYQPQHF
TRBV24-1	TRBJ1-2	.	.	TGTGCCACCAGTGATCCCTCGGGAGGGTCCTATGGCTACACCTTC	CATSDPSGGSYGYTF
TRBV4-3	TRBJ1-6	few	TRBD1	TGCGCCAGCAGCCAAGTTGCAGGGACAGGGTATTTTTCACCCCTCCACTTT	CASSQVAGTGYFSPLHF
TRBV5-1	TRBJ2-2	.	.	TGCGCCAGCAGCTGGGGGCATGGCACCGGGGAGCTGTTTTTT	CASSWGHGTGELFF
TRBV29-1	TRBJ2-1	.	.	TGCAGCGCCCAGGGGCCCTGGGGGTACAATGAGCAGTTCTTC	CSAQGPWGYNEQFF
TRBV19	TRBJ2-7	.	.	TGTGCCAGTAGTCCCGCTGGGAGAACTGGGGACTACGAGCAGTACTTC	CASSPAGRTGDYEQYF
TRBV2	TRBJ1-5	.	.	TGTGCCAGCAGTGAAAAAATCGGGGAATGGCAGCCCCAGCATTTT	CASSEKIGEWQPQHF
TRBV3-1/TRBV3-2	TRBJ2-7	few	TRBD2	TGTGCCAGCAGCCCCCTTGCTAGCGGAGCCTACGAGCAGTACTTC	CASSPLASGAYEQYF
TRBV19	TRBJ2-3	.	TRBD1	TGTGCCAGTAGTATGGCCAGGGGGTCAGATACGCAGTATTTT	CASSMARGSDTQYF
TRBV16	TRBJ2-5	.	TRBD1	TGTGCCAGCAGTCCCCGGGACAGGGCGTACCAAGAGACCCAGTACTTC	CASSPRDRAYQETQYF
TRBV28	TRBJ2-5	.	.	TGTGCCAGCAGTTCTGGGCCGCTAAAAGAGACCCAGTACTTC	CASSSGPLKETQYF
TRBV28	TRBJ1-2	.	TRBD1	TGTGCCAGCAGTTTCAGGGGGTCTGGCTATGGCTACACCTTC	CASSFRGSGYGYTF
TRBV6-1	TRBJ2-5	.	.	TGTGCCAGCAGTGAAGTGGGGGGATTAGAGACCCAGTACTTC	CASSEVGGLETQYF
TRBV28	TRBJ1-1	.	TRBD1	TGTGCCAGCAGTTCACAGGGGGCTATTAACACTGAAGCTTTCTTT	CASSSQGAINTEAFF
TRBV5-6	TRBJ1-4	.	TRBD1	TGTGCCAGCAGCCTCAGGGGGGCTAATGAAAAACTGTTTTTT	CASSLRGANEKLFF
TRBV5-1	TRBJ2-6	few	.	TGCGCCAGCAGCCCGCTCGAAGCAGGGGCCAACGTCCTGACTTTC	CASSPLEAGANVLTF
TRBV5-1	TRBJ2-3	.	TRBD2	TGCGCCAGCAGAACAAGCGGGGCCCACACAGATACGCAGTATTTT	CASRTSGAHTDTQYF
TRBV4-2	TRBJ2-7	.	TRBD2	TGTGCCAGCAGCCAAGATGCTAGCGGGGTTGGAGGCGAGCAGTACTTC	CASSQDASGVGGEQYF
TRBV3-1/TRBV3-2	TRBJ2-3	.	TRBD2	TGTGCCAGCAGTGTTGGACTAGCGGGGTTGCATTTT	CASSVGLAGLHF
TRBV7-6	TRBJ2-3	.	.	TGTGCCAGCAGCTTAGCGGGCCATAGCACAGATACGCAGTATTTT	CASSLAGHSTDTQYF
TRBV7-2	TRBJ1-5	.	TRBD1	TGTGCCAGCAGCCCAACGACAGGGGATCAGCCCCAGCATTTT	CASSPTTGDQPQHF
TRBV6-1	TRBJ2-5	.	.	TGTGCCAGCAGTGACGGTAGGCCCGGGGAGACCCAGTACTTC	CASSDGRPGETQYF
TRBV6-1	TRBJ2-5	.	TRBD2	TGTGCCAGCAGTGAACCTAGACTAGCGGGTAGGGAGACCCAGTACTTC	CASSEPRLAGRETQYF
TRBV24-1	TRBJ2-2	once	TRBD2	TGTGCCACCAGTGATCCTTCCGGGACTAGGGCCGGGGAGCTGTTTTTT	CATSDPSGTRAGELFF
TRBV5-5	TRBJ2-5	.	TRBD1	TGTGCCAGCAGCCCAACAGGGGGTGGATGGGAGACCCAGTACTTC	CASSPTGGGWETQYF
TRBV3-1/TRBV3-2	TRBJ2-7	.	.	TGTGCCAGCAGCCAGGCGGGATCCTACGAGCAGTACTTC	CASSQAGSYEQYF
TRBV7-2	TRBJ2-2	.	TRBD2	TGTGCCAGCAGCTTATGGATTGGCGGGAGGGCCGACGGGGAGCTGTTTTTT	CASSLWIGGRADGELFF
TRBV4-2	TRBJ2-1	.	TRBD2	TGTGCCAGCAGCTACGGACTAGCGGACCCCAATGAGCAGTTCTTC	CASSYGLADPNEQFF
TRBV24-1	TRBJ2-3	.	TRBD2	TGTGCCACCAGTGATACCTTAGCGGGAGGGCCTGACGGCTTTTTTAGCACAGATACGCAGTATTTT	CATSDTLAGGPDGFFSTDTQYF
TRBV7-2	TRBJ2-7	.	TRBD1	TGTGCCAGCAGCTTAGTGGGGACAGCCTCCTACGAGCAGTACTTC	CASSLVGTASYEQYF
TRBV19	TRBJ1-1	few	TRBD1	TGTGCCAGTAGTACGACAGGGGGAGACACTGAAGCTTTCTTT	CASSTTGGDTEAFF
TRBV7-9	TRBJ2-3	.	TRBD2	TGTGCCAGCAGCAAACTAGCGGGCATCACAGATACGCAGTATTTT	CASSKLAGITDTQYF
TRBV11-1	TRBJ2-5	.	.	TGTGCCAGCAGCTTAGTTGCGGGAAAAGAGACCCAGTACTTC	CASSLVAGKETQYF
TRBV5-4	TRBJ2-2	.	TRBD1	TGTGCCAGCAGCCGAGGGACAGGGGTTCGCACCGGGGAGCTGTTTTTT	CASSRGTGVRTGELFF
TRBV12-3/TRBV12-4	TRBJ1-1	.	TRBD1	TGTGCCAGCAGTTGGGGGCAGGGGGCTTCGGCTTTCTTT	CASSWGQGASAFF
TRBV28	TRBJ2-3	.	TRBD2	TGTGCCAGCATTATAGCGGGAGGCGAGGGGGATACGCAGTATTTT	CASIIAGGEGDTQYF
TRBV7-9	TRBJ1-1	.	.	TGTGCCAGCAGCCCGGGCGGGGCAGCTTTCTTT	CASSPGGAAFF
TRBV28	TRBJ1-6	.	TRBD1	TGTGCCAGCAGGCCCGGGACAGGGGGCCCGTCACCCCTCCACTTT	CASRPGTGGPSPLHF
TRBV5-1	TRBJ2-7	.	TRBD1	TGCGCCAGCAGCGGCCGGGACAGCTCCTACGAGCAGTACTTC	CASSGRDSSYEQYF
TRBV11-2	TRBJ2-1	once	TRBD2	TGTGCCAGCAGCTTGACTAGCGGGATGGGCGGTGAGCAGTTCTTC	CASSLTSGMGGEQFF
TRBV1	TRBJ1-4	once	.	TGCACCAGCAGCTTCCGGTTCCGTGAAAAACTGTTTTTT	CTSSFRFREKLFF
TRBV19	TRBJ1-5	.	.	TGTGCCAGTAGTATCGCCGGGACTCCGAATCTCAATCAGCCCCAGCATTTT	CASSIAGTPNLNQPQHF
TRBV18	TRBJ2-7	.	TRBD1	TGTGCCAGCTCCATGGACAGGACCTACGAGCAGTACTTC	CASSMDRTYEQYF
TRBV5-1	TRBJ2-3	.	.	TGCGCCAGCCGTACCGGGGTTTTCACAGATACGCAGTATTTT	CASRTGVFTDTQYF
TRBV2	TRBJ2-2	.	.	TGTGCCAGCCGGGGCGGGGCCACCGGGGAGCTGTTTTTT	CASRGGATGELFF
TRBV11-1	TRBJ1-5	.	.	TGTGCCAGCAGCAAAACCGGGATCAATCAGCCCCAGCATTTT	CASSKTGINQPQHF
TRBV27	TRBJ1-1	.	.	TGTGCCAGCAGTAGACTCGGACCCGCGGGCACTGAAGCTTTCTTT	CASSRLGPAGTEAFF
TRBV6-5	TRBJ2-5	once	TRBD2	TGTGCCACCAGACTAGCGGGATTATCGGAGACCCAGTACTTC	CATRLAGLSETQYF
TRBV6-6	TRBJ2-5	.	.	TGTGCCAGCAGTTACCCCCGAGGTCGAGAGACCCAGTACTTC	CASSYPRGRETQYF
TRBV27	TRBJ1-1	.	.	TGTGCCAGCAGTTTATGGGCCAGCGGCACTGAAGCTTTCTTT	CASSLWASGTEAFF
TRBV7-2	TRBJ1-3	.	.	TGTGCCAGCAGCCTCGGGGGGTACTCTGGAAACACCATATATTTT	CASSLGGYSGNTIYF
TRBV28	TRBJ2-2	once	TRBD2	TGTGCCAGCAGGTTACTAGCGGGAGGGTCGGGGACCGGGGAGCTGTTTTTT	CASRLLAGGSGTGELFF
TRBV3-1/TRBV3-2	TRBJ2-2	.	.	TGTGCCAGCAGTCAAATACAGGGCGCCGGGGAGCTGTTTTTT	CASSQIQGAGELFF
TRBV5-1	TRBJ2-7	.	.	TGCGCCAGCAGCTTGGGCCATCGGGACGAGCAGTACTTC	CASSLGHRDEQYF
TRBV12-3/TRBV12-4	TRBJ1-1	.	TRBD1	TGTGCCAGCAGTCAGGGACAGGGCACTGAAGCTTTCTTT	CASSQGQGTEAFF
TRBV5-1	TRBJ2-1	.	TRBD2	TGCGCCAGCAGCTTGAGGTTCGGGACTAGCGGGAGCTCCTACAATGAGCAGTTCTTC	CASSLRFGTSGSSYNEQFF
TRBV7-6	TRBJ2-2	many	TRBD1	TGTGCCAGCAGCCTGGGACAGGGGGCGAGGACCGGGGAGCTGTTTTTT	CASSLGQGARTGELFF